A single sample is the source of the 28 T cell receptor beta chains below, sequenced in a study of lymphopenia after photon versus proton radiotherapy. Sequencing was performed with immunoSEQ multiplex PCR; in TCRdb, only in-frame clones are kept and a portion is missing. The top ten hold 25% to 30% of the sample, which has roughly 15,000 clones, 82% seen once. The sequenced sample was peripheral blood, obtained from a patient treated with photon-based radiotherapy. The receptors here all came from a man aged 45-60 years with gastric cancer.

This sequence joins TRBV5-1 and TRBJ2-1; TRBD2 matches at 10 bases. In germline, CDR1 is SGHRS, CDR2 YFSETQ. With 0 bases clipped from V and 6 bases from J, the junction kept 3 bases outside the gene matches. This CDR3 region has 15 residues. The CDR3 protein is CASSLEGLAINEQFF. As DNA, the CDR3 is TGCGCCAGCAGCTTGGAGGGACTAGCGATCAATGAGCAGTTCTTC.

The rearrangement uses TRBV5-5 and TRBJ1-6; D call uncertain. CDR3 length: 15 residues. Trimming removed 0 bases at V and 0 bases at J, with 4 bases between. From germline, CDR1 is SGHKS and CDR2 YYEKEE (reference sequence). The CDR3 DNA reads as TGTGCCAGCAGCTTGGGGAGCTCCTATAATTCACCCCTCCACTTT. Translating gives CASSLGSSYNSPLHF.

This clone was counted once. The CDR3 region has the DNA TGTGCCAGCAGGACCGATCAAGTCTCTGGCTACACCTTC. Protein sequence: CASRTDQVSGYTF. This chain connects TRBV6-6 to TRBJ1-2; D unresolved. Germline CDR1 MNHNY, CDR2 SVGAGI (reference sequence). V was shortened by 6 bases and J by 7 bases, with 15 bases between the two germline ends. CDR3 length equals 13 residues.

This clone was picked up one time. CDR3 sequence (DNA): TGTGCCAGCAGTGGACGGACAGACCGCAATCAGCCCCAGCATTTT. The encoded protein is CASSGRTDRNQPQHF. This sequence joins TRBV2 and TRBJ1-5, with D perhaps TRBD1 (6 bases). The CDR3 sequence is 15 residues long. Deletions cut 4 bases from V and 2 bases from J, with 12 bases between. In germline, CDR1 is SNHLY, CDR2 FYNNEI. Drawing the rest from reference TRBV2 and TRBJ1-5, the complete variable domain is EPEVTQTPSHQVTQMGQEVILRCVPISNHLYFYWYRQILGQKVEFLVSFYNNEISEKSEIFDDQFSVERPDGSNFTLKIRSTKLEDSAMYFCASSGRTDRNQPQHFGDGTRLSIL.

The rearrangement uses TRBV9 and TRBJ1-2; 8 nucleotides line up with TRBD1. Germline lookup yields CDR1 SGDLS and CDR2 YYNGEE. The V gene end was trimmed by 0 bases and the J gene end by 3 bases; junction bases not matched to a gene: 4. The CDR3 sequence is 15 residues long. The CDR3, as DNA: TGTGCCAGCAGCGTAGAAGGACAGGGTGACTATGGCTACACCTTC. This sequence encodes CASSVEGQGDYGYTF.

This chain links TRBV19 with TRBJ2-2; D gene unclear. Trimming pared 0 bases from V and 6 bases from J, leaving 8 bases between. CDR1 and CDR2 (germline): LNHDA, SQIVND (reference sequence). CDR3 length: 14 residues. The CDR3, as DNA: TGTGCCAGTAGTATAGACTTAGCCGCCGGGGAGCTGTTTTTT. The encoded protein is CASSIDLAAGELFF.

This clone was counted between two and nine times. The DNA of the CDR3 is TGCAGCGTTGAGGCAAGCACAGATACGCAGTATTTT. It encodes CSVEASTDTQYF. The chain recombines TRBV29-1 with TRBJ2-3; D remains unclear. Deletions cut 3 bases from V and 0 bases from J, with 4 bases between. Germline CDR1 is SQVTM and CDR2 is ANQGSEA. CDR3 size: 12 residues.

V gene TRBV10-3 combines with J gene TRBJ2-5, with D perhaps matching TRBD2 (6 bases). Germline V lookup: CDR1 ENHRY, CDR2 SYGVKD. V was trimmed by 0 bases and J by 5 bases, leaving 16 bases between them. The CDR3 is made up of 16 amino acids. The CDR3, as DNA: TGTGCCATCAGTGAGTCGCGGCGGGGACCGTACGAGACCCAGTACTTC. It translates to CAISESRRGPYETQYF.

The V call is TRBV2, the J call TRBJ1-2, with a weak D call TRBD1 (6 bases). The CDR3 loop spans 14 amino acids. The V and J ends lost 3 bases and 1 base respectively, with 9 bases between them. Germline V CDR1 and CDR2: SNHLY, FYNNEI. Written as DNA, the CDR3 is TGTGCCAGCAGTGACAGGGGCCTTAACTATGGCTACACCTTC. Translating gives CASSDRGLNYGYTF.

The rearrangement joins TRBV12-5 to TRBJ1-2, with 11 positions matching TRBD1. Germline V lookup: CDR1 LGHNT, CDR2 FRNRAP. V gave up 4 bases and J gave up 5 bases; unmatched junction bases: 9. This CDR3 comprises 16 residues. The chain's CDR3 is CASGSPTGTGGYGYTF. The CDR3 nucleotides read TGTGCTAGTGGTTCGCCTACCGGGACAGGGGGTTATGGCTACACCTTC.

This clone is classed as medium-sized. The chain recombines TRBV7-8 with TRBJ1-4; a possible D gene is TRBD1 (5 bases). The CDR3 spans 13 residues. Trimming removed 2 bases at V and 10 bases at J, with 11 bases between. Germline CDR1 and CDR2: SGHVS and FQNEAQ. CDR3: CASSLNGGGKLFF. The CDR3 nucleotides read TGTGCCAGCAGCTTAAATGGGGGGGGAAAACTGTTTTTT.

V gene TRBV6-6 combines with J gene TRBJ2-1; D might be TRBD1 or TRBD2, each matching 5 bases. The CDR3 consists of 12 residues. The germline V gene encodes CDR1 MNHNY and CDR2 SVGAGI (reference sequence). Trimming cost V 9 bases and J 5 bases, with 11 bases left between them. The CDR3 region has the DNA TGTGCCAGTCGTGGGGGAAACAATGAGCAGTTCTTC. Translating it yields CASRGGNNEQFF.

The chain recombines TRBV4-3 with TRBJ2-1; 8 bases line up with TRBD1. The CDR3 is 15 residues long. Germline CDR1 is LGHNA and CDR2 is YSLEER. The trim removed 0 bases at V and 8 bases at J, leaving 6 bases unmatched. CDR3 bases: TGCGCCAGCAGCCAAGATCAAACAGGGGGAGATGAGCAGTTCTTC. It codes for CASSQDQTGGDEQFF.

This sequence joins TRBV7-7 and TRBJ2-2, with 7 bases identical to TRBD2. V lost 5 bases to trimming and J lost 6 bases; unmatched junction nucleotides: 3. The germline V gene has CDR1 SSHAT and CDR2 FNYEAQ (reference sequence). The CDR3 has 13 amino acids. The CDR3 loop is CASSGRGAGELFF. CDR3 DNA sequence: TGTGCCAGCAGCGGACGGGGGGCCGGGGAGCTGTTTTTT.

J is TRBJ1-1 and V is TRBV6-5, with TRBD1 matching over 7 bases. The CDR3 length is 14 residues. The V gene end was trimmed by 7 bases and the J gene end by 10 bases; junction bases not matched to a gene: 15. In germline, CDR1 is MNHEY, CDR2 SVGAGI. Here the CDR3 DNA reads TGTGCCAGCACTCGGGACAGCACCCTAGGGGTAGCTTTCTTT. It specifies CASTRDSTLGVAFF.

J is TRBJ1-4 and V is TRBV7-7, with 9 positions matching TRBD1. With 5 bases clipped from V and 8 bases from J, the junction kept 6 bases outside the gene matches. Per the germline V gene, CDR1 is SSHAT and CDR2 is FNYEAQ (reference sequence). The CDR3 is made up of 14 amino acids. As DNA, the CDR3 is TGTGCCAGCAGCCCGGGACAGGGCGTCGAAAAACTGTTTTTT. Amino acid sequence: CASSPGQGVEKLFF. Filled out from reference TRBV7-7 and TRBJ1-4, the complete variable domain reads GAGVSQSPRYKVTKRGQDVTLRCDPISSHATLYWYQQALGQGPEFLTYFNYEAQPDKSGLPSDRFSAERPEGSISTLTIQRTEQRDSAMYRCASSPGQGVEKLFFGSGTQLSVL.

The V gene is TRBV5-1, the J gene TRBJ1-3, with a weak D call TRBD1 (6 bases). Trimming took 4 bases from V and 4 from J, leaving 12 bases between them. Germline V gives CDR1 SGHRS, CDR2 YFSETQ. The CDR3 sequence is 14 residues long. The CDR3: CASSPQGTGNTIYF. As DNA, the CDR3 is TGCGCCAGCAGCCCACAGGGTACGGGAAACACCATATATTTT.

This chain uses TRBV29-1 with TRBJ2-1, with TRBD1 matching over 10 bases. J gave up 2 bases and V 3 bases, and 10 bases lay outside the gene matches. The CDR3 loop spans 17 amino acids. Germline V lookup: CDR1 SQVTM, CDR2 ANQGSEA. CDR3 bases: TGCAGCGTTGATTTACGGGGGACAGGGGAACCCTACAATGAGCAGTTCTTC. It codes for CSVDLRGTGEPYNEQFF.

The gene calls are TRBV11-2 and TRBJ2-6, with a weak D call TRBD1 (6 bases). The CDR3 is 18 residues long. The germline V gene has CDR1 SGHAT and CDR2 FQNNGV. Trimming stripped 1 base from V and 0 bases from J, with 13 bases between. In DNA form, the CDR3 reads TGTGCCAGCAGCTTAGGTTCGGGACACAACTCTGGGGCCAACGTCCTGACTTTC. This codes for CASSLGSGHNSGANVLTF.

The chain uses TRBV5-8 and TRBJ1-4, with 8 bases aligning to TRBD1. CDR1 is SGHTS and CDR2 is YDEGEE in the germline V gene. The CDR3 covers 14 residues. V trimming: 2 bases; J trimming: 9 bases; junction bases outside the gene matches: 6. The CDR3 DNA is TGTGCCAGCAGCTTCCTGGACAGGGCGAAAAAACTGTTTTTT. It codes for CASSFLDRAKKLFF.

This clone came up a few times. J is TRBJ1-5 and V is TRBV10-2; perhaps TRBD1 as D (5 bases). Between the trimmed V and J ends, which lost 8 bases and 1 base, there was a span of 12 bases. Germline V lookup: CDR1 WSHSY, CDR2 SAAADI. The CDR3 sequence is 14 residues long. CDR3 nucleotides: TGCGCCAGCTCCCAGTGGGGGAGCAATCAGCCCCAGCATTTT. The encoded protein is CASSQWGSNQPQHF.

The chain uses TRBV7-9 and TRBJ1-5, with D uncertain. The CDR3 totals 14 residues. V lost 1 base and J lost 2, with 6 bases in between. CDR1 is SEHNR and CDR2 is FQNEAQ in the germline V gene (reference sequence). CDR3 amino acids: CASSLEGGNQPQHF. The CDR3 bases are TGTGCCAGCAGCTTAGAGGGCGGCAATCAGCCCCAGCATTTT. Supplemented by reference TRBV7-9 and TRBJ1-5, the full variable domain reads DTGVSQNPRHKITKRGQNVTFRCDPISEHNRLYWYRQTLGQGPEFLTYFQNEAQLEKSRLLSDRFSAERPKGSFSTLEIQRTEQGDSAMYLCASSLEGGNQPQHFGDGTRLSIL.

V and J are TRBV6-5 and TRBJ2-7; tentative D call: TRBD1 (6 bases). The germline gives CDR1 MNHEY, CDR2 SVGAGI. The CDR3 runs to 14 residues. Trimming cost V 4 bases and J 2 bases, with 12 bases left between them. In DNA, the CDR3 is TGTGCCAGCAGTTTGACAGGCGTCCCCTACGAGCAGTACTTC. This encodes CASSLTGVPYEQYF.

V is TRBV7-3 and J is TRBJ2-7; D possibly corresponds to TRBD2 (6 bases). Trimming shortened V by 1 base and J by 6 bases, and 10 bases separated the two germline ends. Germline loops: CDR1 SGHTA, CDR2 FQGTGA. This CDR3 has 13 amino acids. The CDR3: CASSLIGGSEQYF. The CDR3 bases are TGTGCCAGCAGCTTAATTGGAGGGAGCGAGCAGTACTTC. Full variable domain (missing parts from reference TRBV7-3 and TRBJ2-7): GAGVSQTPSNKVTEKGKYVELRCDPISGHTALYWYRQSLGQGPEFLIYFQGTGAADDSGLPNDRFFAVRPEGSVSTLKIQRTERGDSAVYLCASSLIGGSEQYFGPGTRLTVT.

This sequence joins TRBV19 and TRBJ2-5; D perhaps matches TRBD2 (5 bases). The J call may be incorrect, as the DNA end agrees better with TRBJ2-7. CDR1 is LNHDA, CDR2 SQIVND, per germline (reference sequence). The CDR3 runs to 13 residues. For the CDR3, the DNA is TGTGCCAGTAGTCAGTCGGAGGTCCACGAGCAGTACTTC. The encoded protein is CASSQSEVHEQYF.

In DNA, the CDR3 is TGTGCCAGCACGATTGGCACCGGGGAGCTGTTTTTT. Its protein is CASTIGTGELFF. The V call is TRBV7-3, the J call TRBJ2-2, with D uncertain. The V gene's germline CDR1 is SGHTA and CDR2 FQGTGA. The CDR3 extends over 12 amino acids. V was pared by 7 bases and J by 4 bases, with 7 bases between.

This clone was seen once. The chain recombines TRBV29-1 with TRBJ1-1, with D tentatively TRBD1 (5 bases). The CDR3 loop spans 12 amino acids. Germline V gene sequence: CDR1 SQVTM, CDR2 ANQGSEA. The V end was cut by 3 bases, the J end by 7 bases, with 12 bases between. This CDR3 reads CSVEMQGSEAFF. CDR3 in DNA: TGCAGCGTTGAGATGCAGGGTAGTGAAGCTTTCTTT. Looking up the rest from reference TRBV29-1 and TRBJ1-1 gives the full variable domain: SAVISQKPSRDICQRGTSLTIQCQVDSQVTMMFWYRQQPGQSLTLIATANQGSEATYESGFVIDKFPISRPNLTFSTLTVSNMSPEDSSIYLCSVEMQGSEAFFGQGTRLTVV.

This chain connects TRBV4-1 to TRBJ2-7; no definite D call. CDR1 and CDR2 from the germline V gene are MGHRA and YSYEKL. The CDR3 extends over 15 amino acids. V was shortened by 0 bases and J by 0 bases, with 9 bases between the two germline ends. The CDR3 nucleotides are TGCGCCAGCAGCCAAGATCCGGCGCCCTCCTACGAGCAGTACTTC. It encodes CASSQDPAPSYEQYF.